A single sample gave rise to the 23 T cell receptor beta chains below, sequenced in a study of blood T cell repertoires in COVID-19 (TCRdb year 2020). Libraries were built with the immunoSEQ multiplex PCR assay. The table comes from immuneACCESS by way of TCRdb, which keeps in-frame sequences with V and J called. Part of the clones is missing from these tables; in studies checked, under half for an unresolved V gene and the rest for unknown reasons. This sample has about 90,000 clones in its table, and roughly 88% of those were observed once. Of the sample, approximately 0.45% falls within the top ten clones. The sample consisted of peripheral blood. These receptors came from a man aged 55-75 years with acute or convalescent COVID-19.

CDR3 in amino acids: CASSLTGRIEQYF. CDR3 sequence (DNA): TGTGCCAGCAGCTTAACTGGCAGGATCGAGCAGTACTTC. The chain joins TRBV7-3 to TRBJ2-7; D gene uncertain. Trimming took 0 bases from V and 6 from J, leaving 9 bases between them. Germline CDR1 reads SGHTA; CDR2 reads FQGTGA. This CDR3 spans 13 amino acids.

In the case of this clone: Other DNA sequences in this specimen translate into the identical CDR3. The CDR3 loop reads CASSFGLAKSTDTQYF. CDR3 coding DNA: TGCGCCAGCAGCTTTGGGCTAGCGAAAAGCACAGATACGCAGTATTTT. This chain connects TRBV5-1 to TRBJ2-3; tentatively, D is TRBD2 (6 bases). Germline V gene lookup returns CDR1 SGHRS and CDR2 YFSETQ. This CDR3 is 16 amino acids long. V lost 2 bases to trimming and J lost 0 bases, with 13 bases between them.

V usage is TRBV27 and J usage is TRBJ1-4, with D unresolved. Looked up from germline, CDR1 is MNHEY and CDR2 is SMNVEV (reference sequence). Trimming pared 4 bases from V and 10 bases from J, leaving 7 bases between. This CDR3 contains 11 residues. The CDR3 spells CASSWAGKLFF. As DNA, the CDR3 is TGTGCCAGCAGTTGGGCGGGAAAACTGTTTTTT.

This clone was seen only a few times. V is TRBV7-2 and J is TRBJ2-1, with D possibly being TRBD2 (5 bases). Germline loops: CDR1 SGHTA, CDR2 FQGNSA. The V and J ends lost 7 bases and 0 bases respectively, with 10 bases between them. CDR3 length: 14 amino acids. The CDR3 sequence is CASTRGFSYNEQFF. The CDR3 DNA is TGTGCCAGCACCCGGGGATTCTCCTACAATGAGCAGTTCTTC.

The chain combines TRBV6-5 with TRBJ2-5, with 7 bases that match TRBD2. CDR1 is MNHEY and CDR2 is SVGAGI in the germline V gene. V lost 8 bases, J lost 4 bases, and 7 bases stayed unmatched. The CDR3 is made up of 13 amino acids. The CDR3 DNA is TGTGCCAGCTCGGGGGAGGGCAGAGAGACCCAGTACTTC. This sequence encodes CASSGEGRETQYF.

This clone showed up just once. V gene TRBV3-1 (or the pseudogene TRBV3-2) combines with J gene TRBJ1-1; possible D gene TRBD1, 6 bases. Trimming cost V 1 base and J 1 base, with 13 bases left between them. The CDR3 totals 16 residues. Germline V gives CDR1 LGHDT, CDR2 YNNKEL (reference sequence). The CDR3 here is CASSQGIGGANTEAFF. The CDR3 nucleotides read TGTGCCAGCAGCCAAGGGATTGGGGGGGCGAACACTGAAGCTTTCTTT.

This clone has just one count. The chain recombines TRBV30 with TRBJ2-5; 15 bases map to TRBD2. There are 18 residues in the CDR3. Germline CDR1 and CDR2: GTSNPN and SVGIG (reference sequence). Germline trimming cut 3 bases from V and 4 bases from J; bases unmatched to any gene: 12. For the CDR3, the DNA is TGTGCCTGGAGCCCGGGACTAGCGGGGGGTGGGTGGTTAGAGACCCAGTACTTC. It codes for CAWSPGLAGGGWLETQYF.

The chain carries TRBV9 and TRBJ1-2; TRBD1 agrees at 10 bases. The V gene's germline CDR1 is SGDLS and CDR2 YYNGEE. The CDR3 covers 18 residues. Germline trimming cut 3 bases from V and 0 bases from J; bases unmatched to any gene: 11. CDR3 sequence (DNA): TGTGCCAGCAGCGGCCAGGGACAGGGGTTTTCGACTAACTATGGCTACACCTTC. It encodes CASSGQGQGFSTNYGYTF. Drawing the rest from reference TRBV9 and TRBJ1-2, the complete variable domain is DSGVTQTPKHLITATGQRVTLRCSPRSGDLSVYWYQQSLDQGLQFLIQYYNGEERAKGNILERFSAQQFPDLHSELNLSSLELGDSALYFCASSGQGQGFSTNYGYTFGSGTRLTVV.

The chain carries TRBV4-2 and TRBJ2-5; 14 nucleotides agree with TRBD2. CDR3 size: 20 residues. Germline V CDR1 and CDR2: LGHNA, YNFKEQ. V lost 0 bases, J lost 0 bases, and 9 bases stayed unmatched. CDR3 amino acids: CASSQDWGLAGELYQETQYF. CDR3 DNA: TGTGCCAGCAGCCAAGATTGGGGACTAGCGGGAGAATTGTACCAAGAGACCCAGTACTTC.

The rearrangement links TRBV21-1 to TRBJ2-1; whether TRBD2, the table's D call, matches the DNA was not checked. TRBV21-1 is annotated as a pseudogene. The CDR3 is 20 residues long. The CDR3 region is CASSKDGTGERLAGANEQFF. The CDR3 DNA reads as TGTGCCAGCAGCAAAGATGGGACAGGGGAACGACTAGCGGGAGCCAATGAGCAGTTCTTC.

V is TRBV5-6 and J is TRBJ2-5; 7 nucleotides match TRBD1. Germline V gene sequence: CDR1 SGHDT, CDR2 YYEEEE. CDR3 size: 16 residues. V gave up 0 bases and J gave up 2 bases; unmatched junction bases: 7. This CDR3 is CASSLATGTAQETQYF. DNA of the CDR3: TGTGCCAGCAGCTTGGCCACCGGGACAGCTCAAGAGACCCAGTACTTC.

A remark on this clone: At one end, the junction sequence differs from germline, possibly due to a read error. The chain recombines TRBV14 with TRBJ1-1; TRBD1 matches 7 bases. Germline assignment: CDR1 SGHDN and CDR2 FVKESK. CDR3 length: 15 residues. CDR3 nucleotides: TGTGCCAGCAGCCCCCCCACAGGGGTGAACACTGAAACTTTCTTT. Its translation: CASSPPTGVNTETFF. Full variable domain (missing parts from reference TRBV14 and TRBJ1-1): EAGVTQFPSHSVIEKGQTVTLRCDPISGHDNLYWYRRVMGKEIKFLLHFVKESKQDESGMPNNRFLAERTGGTYSTLKVQPAELEDSGVYFCASSPPTGVNTETFFGQGTRLTVV.

The sample holds a few counts of this clone. The CDR3 loop is CASSMLNQPQHF. CDR3 nucleotide sequence: TGTGCCAGTAGTATGTTAAATCAGCCCCAGCATTTT. This sequence joins TRBV19 and TRBJ1-5; D not resolved. The V end was cut by 3 bases, the J end by 4 bases, with 4 bases between. Germline V CDR1 and CDR2: LNHDA, SQIVND (reference sequence). This CDR3 is 12 amino acids long.

The CDR3 region is CASRYDEDEQYF. The CDR3 coding sequence is TGTGCCAGCAGATACGACGAGGACGAGCAGTACTTC. The genes are TRBV7-9 and TRBJ2-7; no definite D call. The CDR3 is made up of 12 amino acids. Trimming removed 6 bases from V and 5 bases from J, with 11 bases in between. In germline, CDR1 is SEHNR, CDR2 FQNEAQ (reference sequence).

This clone was detected only a few times. The genes are TRBV3-1 (or the pseudogene TRBV3-2) and TRBJ2-3, with 7 bases identical to TRBD1. The CDR3 consists of 16 residues. The junction had 11 bases not matched to a gene; V was cut back by 6 bases and J by 2 bases. Germline V gene lookup returns CDR1 LGHDT and CDR2 YNNKEL (reference sequence). The CDR3 spells CASSPLRDSYTDTQYF. The CDR3 region has the DNA TGTGCCAGCAGTCCTCTCCGGGACAGTTACACAGATACGCAGTATTTT.

The chain uses TRBV6-5 and TRBJ1-1; possible D gene TRBD1, 6 bases. The CDR3 runs 13 residues. The germline V gene has CDR1 MNHEY and CDR2 SVGAGI. V shed 5 bases and J shed 6 bases, with 13 bases lying between them. The CDR3 bases are TGTGCCAGCAGTCGTACAGGGTTCCCTGAAGCTTTCTTT. Translation: CASSRTGFPEAFF.

The chain uses TRBV7-9 and TRBJ2-4; possible D gene TRBD2, 5 bases. The CDR3 spans 16 residues. Germline V gene sequence: CDR1 SEHNR, CDR2 FQNEAQ (reference sequence). Trimming left V 1 base short and J 8 bases short, with 18 bases between. The CDR3 spells CASSLGFRPGRDIQYF. CDR3 sequence (DNA): TGTGCCAGCAGCTTAGGTTTTCGGCCGGGAAGGGACATTCAGTACTTC.

The chain uses TRBV29-1 and TRBJ1-3; D possibly corresponds to TRBD1 (5 bases). Trimming pared 7 bases from V and 1 base from J, leaving 11 bases between. This CDR3 is 13 amino acids long. The germline V gene has CDR1 SQVTM and CDR2 ANQGSEA. The CDR3 reads CSAGHQSGNTIYF. CDR3 coding DNA: TGCAGCGCTGGACATCAATCTGGAAACACCATATATTTT.

The chain recombines TRBV20-1 with TRBJ1-2, with D uncertain. The germline V gene has CDR1 DFQATT and CDR2 SNEGSKA (reference sequence). Deletions cut 6 bases from V and 8 bases from J, with 13 bases between. The CDR3 contains 11 residues. CDR3 DNA: TGCAGTGCCTCCTACGGGTCGGGCTACACCTTC. It is translated as CSASYGSGYTF.

The rearrangement joins TRBV23-1 to TRBJ1-4; TRBD1 matches at 8 bases. TRBV23-1 is an open reading frame, and its role is uncertain. V dropped 10 bases and J dropped 8; count of bases not matched to a gene: 9. The CDR3 runs 13 residues. The CDR3 region has the DNA TGCGCCACCCCGTGGACAGGGAAGGAAAAACTGTTTTTT. This translates into CATPWTGKEKLFF.

The chain employs TRBV7-9 and TRBJ2-5; 9 bases line up with TRBD1. V shed 3 bases and J 3 bases; nucleotides not matched to a gene: 2. This CDR3 region has 14 residues. Germline CDR1 is SEHNR and CDR2 is FQNEAQ (reference sequence). The CDR3 here is CASSFRTGEETQYF. DNA for the CDR3: TGTGCCAGCAGCTTCCGGACAGGGGAAGAGACCCAGTACTTC.

The chain uses TRBV6-5 and TRBJ2-7; 8 nucleotides agree with TRBD2. The CDR3 extends over 12 amino acids. Per germline, CDR1 MNHEY and CDR2 SVGAGI. V lost 8 bases to trimming and J lost 5 bases; unmatched junction nucleotides: 5. In DNA, the CDR3 is TGTGCCAGCGGCCGGGGGGGCAACGAGCAGTACTTC. Protein: CASGRGGNEQYF.

The genes are TRBV6-5 and TRBJ1-5; no firm D call. V gave up 7 bases and J gave up 0 bases, with 13 bases separating them. Per germline, CDR1 MNHEY and CDR2 SVGAGI. This CDR3 spans 15 amino acids. The CDR3 DNA reads TGTGCCAGCACCTGGGAGAGAGTTAGCAATCAGCCCCAGCATTTT. It specifies CASTWERVSNQPQHF.